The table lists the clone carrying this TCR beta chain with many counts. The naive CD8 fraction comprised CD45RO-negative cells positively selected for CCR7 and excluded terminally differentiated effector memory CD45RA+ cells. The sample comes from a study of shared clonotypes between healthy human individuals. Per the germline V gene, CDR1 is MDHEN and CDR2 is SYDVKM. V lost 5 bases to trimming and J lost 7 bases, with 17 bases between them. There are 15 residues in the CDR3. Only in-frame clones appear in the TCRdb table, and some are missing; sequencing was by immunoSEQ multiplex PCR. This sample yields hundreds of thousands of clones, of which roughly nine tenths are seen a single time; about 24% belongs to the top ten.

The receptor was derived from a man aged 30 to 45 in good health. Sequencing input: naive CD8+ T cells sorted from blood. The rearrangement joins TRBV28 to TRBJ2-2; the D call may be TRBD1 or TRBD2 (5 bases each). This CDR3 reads CASSGGMAAYGELFF. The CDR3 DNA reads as TGTGCCAGCAGTGGGGGAATGGCAGCCTACGGGGAGCTGTTTTTT.